The 32 T cell receptor beta chains given below trace back to one sample, sequenced in a study of blood T cell repertoires in COVID-19. Method: immunoSEQ multiplex PCR; TCRdb's copy keeps in-frame clones and lacks some. The table includes more than 150,000 clones, less than 85% detected once. The material sequenced was peripheral blood. These receptors all stem from a human donor in a cohort sampled during active COVID-19.

The rearrangement links TRBV6-5 to TRBJ2-7, with a weak D call TRBD2 (7 bases). The CDR3 sequence is 13 residues long. CDR1 is MNHEY, CDR2 SVGAGI, per germline. Trimming took 6 bases from V and 6 from J, leaving 15 bases between them. For the CDR3, the DNA is TGTGCCAGCAGAGGTGGCGGGGGCCTCGAGCAGTACTTC. Amino acid sequence: CASRGGGGLEQYF.

V and J are TRBV30 and TRBJ1-2; no clear D gene. Trimming shortened V by 0 bases and J by 8 bases, and 7 bases separated the two germline ends. Germline loops: CDR1 GTSNPN, CDR2 SVGIG (reference sequence). The CDR3 contains 11 residues. CDR3 in amino acids: CAWSVPGGYTF. The CDR3 coding sequence is TGTGCCTGGAGTGTACCGGGGGGCTACACCTTC.

This clone was picked up a small number of times. V gene TRBV6-1 combines with J gene TRBJ1-3, with D uncertain. The CDR3 totals 14 residues. Germline CDR1 reads MNHNS; CDR2 reads SASEGT. V was trimmed by 2 bases and J by 12 bases, leaving 17 bases between them. In DNA, the CDR3 is TGTGCCAGCAGTGAAACAGAGCTTCGGCGGGGCATATATTTT. Protein sequence: CASSETELRRGIYF.

The chain carries TRBV4-2 and TRBJ2-1; 7 bases are shared with TRBD2. The CDR3 contains 15 residues. Per germline, CDR1 LGHNA and CDR2 YNFKEQ. The trim removed 3 bases at V and 5 bases at J, leaving 7 bases unmatched. DNA of the CDR3: TGTGCCAGCAGCCAGGGCCTAGCGGCAAACAATGAGCAGTTCTTC. Amino acid sequence: CASSQGLAANNEQFF.

This chain links TRBV9 with TRBJ1-2; D is ambiguous. Deletions cut 0 bases from V and 7 bases from J, with 22 bases between. Germline-derived CDR1 and CDR2 are SGDLS and YYNGEE. CDR3 length: 17 amino acids. The CDR3: CASSVGGRSGPSGGYTF. DNA for the CDR3: TGTGCCAGCAGCGTAGGAGGCCGATCTGGCCCTAGCGGTGGCTACACCTTC.

V gene TRBV2 combines with J gene TRBJ1-5, with 7 positions matching TRBD1. This CDR3 contains 14 residues. Germline values: CDR1 SNHLY, CDR2 FYNNEI. With V trimmed by 6 bases and J by 1 base, 3 bases remained unmatched. CDR3 amino acids: CASRQGSSNQPQHF. Here the CDR3 DNA reads TGTGCCAGCAGACAGGGGTCGAGCAATCAGCCCCAGCATTTT.

The chain links TRBV6-5 to TRBJ2-1; D perhaps matches TRBD1 (5 bases). CDR1 and CDR2 (germline): MNHEY, SVGAGI. The V and J ends lost 11 bases and 14 bases respectively, with 16 bases between them. This CDR3 is built from 10 residues. The CDR3 DNA reads as TGTGCCTGCCGAGGACATCCCGAGTTCTTC. Protein product: CACRGHPEFF.

V gene TRBV24-1 combines with J gene TRBJ2-6; D uncertain. The V and J ends lost 4 bases and 1 base respectively, with 10 bases between them. There are 16 residues in the CDR3. Germline V gene lookup returns CDR1 KGHDR and CDR2 SFDVKD. The CDR3 protein is CATSDPGTSGANVLTF. The CDR3 DNA follows: TGTGCCACCAGTGACCCAGGTACTTCTGGGGCCAACGTCCTGACTTTC.

The chain recombines TRBV12-5 with TRBJ2-1, with D possibly being TRBD1 (6 bases). The V end was cut by 5 bases, the J end by 12 bases, with 17 bases between. The V gene's germline CDR1 is LGHNT and CDR2 FRNRAP. This CDR3 is 13 amino acids long. The CDR3 nucleotides read TGTGCTAGTGGTCCCTTCATGGACAGACCGCAGTTCTTC. This gives the protein CASGPFMDRPQFF.

The rearrangement joins TRBV6-5 to TRBJ1-2; 8 nucleotides align to TRBD1. CDR3 size: 13 residues. With 6 bases clipped from V and 8 bases from J, the junction kept 8 bases outside the gene matches. Germline CDR1 MNHEY, CDR2 SVGAGI. CDR3 DNA sequence: TGTGCCAGCAGAGCAGGGGGCGGATCAGGCTACACCTTC. As protein: CASRAGGGSGYTF.

The V and J genes are TRBV11-2 and TRBJ2-1; D is ambiguous. Germline V gene data show CDR1 as SGHAT and CDR2 as FQNNGV. The CDR3 has 16 amino acids. Trimming left V 6 bases short and J 0 bases short, with 15 bases between. The CDR3 bases are TGTGCCAGCAGACTATTGAGACGGAGCTCCTACAATGAGCAGTTCTTC. This translates into CASRLLRRSSYNEQFF.

Regarding this clone: Additional DNA sequences in this sample encode the identical CDR3. The chain carries TRBV7-9 and TRBJ1-1; D unresolved. Germline V gene lookup returns CDR1 SEHNR and CDR2 FQNEAQ (reference sequence). Trimming cost V 0 bases and J 6 bases, with 14 bases left between them. This CDR3 has 15 residues. This chain's CDR3 is CASSLAVGGKAEAFF. DNA of the CDR3: TGTGCCAGCAGCTTAGCGGTAGGAGGTAAGGCTGAAGCTTTCTTT.

The V gene is TRBV3-1 (or the pseudogene TRBV3-2), the J gene TRBJ1-1, with TRBD1 matching over 8 bases. CDR3 length: 12 amino acids. J lost 11 bases, V lost 3 bases, and 5 bases had no gene match. In germline, CDR1 is LGHDT, CDR2 YNNKEL (reference sequence). In DNA form, the CDR3 reads TGTGCCAGCAGCCACCCGGGACAGGCGGCTTTCTTT. Translation: CASSHPGQAAFF.

The CDR3 nucleotides are TGTGCCAGCAGCTCGTCTACGAGCTCCTACAATGAGCAGTTCTTC. This encodes CASSSSTSSYNEQFF. The chain has TRBV7-6 and TRBJ2-1; no clear D. This CDR3 has 15 residues. V was cut by 4 bases and J by 0 bases, with 10 bases left in between. Germline CDR1 SGHVS, CDR2 FNYEAQ.

The chain has TRBV7-9 and TRBJ1-1; 7 bases are shared with TRBD1. This CDR3 has 14 amino acids. The germline V gene has CDR1 SEHNR and CDR2 FQNEAQ (reference sequence). V trimming: 5 bases; J trimming: 5 bases; junction bases outside the gene matches: 8. CDR3 DNA: TGTGCCAGCAGCGCTAGACAGGGACGAACTGAAGCTTTCTTT. Amino acid sequence: CASSARQGRTEAFF.

The rearrangement joins TRBV5-4 to TRBJ2-2, with unresolved D. Germline values: CDR1 SGHNT, CDR2 YYREEE (reference sequence). The CDR3 is made up of 13 amino acids. The V end was cut by 3 bases, the J end by 8 bases, with 11 bases between. The DNA for the CDR3 is TGTGCCAGCAGCTCTTTCAGGAATGGGGAGCTGTTTTTT. It translates to CASSSFRNGELFF.

This clone was detected a few times. The chain uses TRBV5-1 and TRBJ2-1; possibly TRBD1 for D (5 bases). This CDR3 comprises 13 residues. Trimming removed 3 bases from V and 5 bases from J, with 9 bases in between. CDR1 and CDR2 (germline): SGHRS, YFSETQ. CDR3 sequence: CASSSTVNNEQFF. Written as DNA, the CDR3 is TGCGCCAGCAGCTCGACAGTCAACAATGAGCAGTTCTTC.

The chain carries TRBV11-2 and TRBJ1-1, with 9 bases fitting TRBD1. Germline V gene data show CDR1 as SGHAT and CDR2 as FQNNGV. The CDR3 extends over 15 amino acids. J lost 0 bases, V lost 5 bases, and 4 bases had no gene match. The CDR3 loop reads CASSQTGGMNTEAFF. CDR3 sequence (DNA): TGTGCCAGCAGCCAGACAGGGGGAATGAACACTGAAGCTTTCTTT.

This clone was picked up one time. This chain links TRBV6-5 with TRBJ1-5; TRBD1 matches 9 bases. The V gene end was trimmed by 6 bases and the J gene end by 6 bases; junction bases not matched to a gene: 6. The CDR3 consists of 14 residues. Germline V gene lookup returns CDR1 MNHEY and CDR2 SVGAGI. DNA for the CDR3: TGTGCCAGCAGAGCCGGGACAGGGTTTCAGCCCCAGCATTTT. It encodes CASRAGTGFQPQHF.

This chain links TRBV15 with TRBJ2-5; TRBD1 matches at 10 bases. This CDR3 contains 16 residues. Germline V gene lookup returns CDR1 LNHNV and CDR2 YYDKDF (reference sequence). The junction had 6 bases not matched to a gene; V was cut back by 4 bases and J by 1 base. The CDR3: CATSKGTGEGQETQYF. For the CDR3, the DNA is TGTGCCACCAGCAAGGGGACAGGGGAGGGCCAAGAGACCCAGTACTTC.

V is TRBV14 and J is TRBJ1-1; tentatively, D is TRBD1 (5 bases). This CDR3 has 13 residues. Trimming left V 6 bases short and J 6 bases short, with 14 bases between. Germline assignment: CDR1 SGHDN and CDR2 FVKESK. CDR3 loop: CASSAGHFAEAFF. DNA for the CDR3: TGTGCCAGCAGTGCGGGGCACTTCGCTGAAGCTTTCTTT.

The V gene is TRBV12-3 or TRBV12-4, the J gene TRBJ1-3; 9 bases align to TRBD1. V was pared by 10 bases and J by 8 bases, with 9 bases of the junction left unmatched. The length of the CDR3 is 13 residues. CDR3 in amino acids: CANSQGAIDTIYF. CDR3 DNA: TGTGCCAATTCACAGGGGGCCATAGACACCATATATTTT.

This clone was found once. The junction differs from germline at one of its ends, possibly a read error. CDR3 region: CASSDGRGTGTQYF. As DNA, the CDR3 is TGTGCCAGCAGTGACGGCAGGGGCACAGGTACGCAGTATTTT. V is TRBV2 and J is TRBJ2-3, with D perhaps TRBD1 (6 bases). Germline loops: CDR1 SNHLY, CDR2 FYNNEI. This CDR3 spans 14 amino acids.

The V call is TRBV30, the J call TRBJ1-1, with D unresolved. The germline V and J ends were trimmed by 5 bases and 0 bases, with 7 bases remaining between them. The CDR3 totals 12 residues. The germline CDR1 and CDR2 sequences are GTSNPN and SVGIG (reference sequence). CDR3 sequence: CAWGPMNTEAFF. CDR3 sequence (DNA): TGTGCCTGGGGACCCATGAACACTGAAGCTTTCTTT.

The chain couples TRBV12-3 or TRBV12-4 to TRBJ2-7, with 12 bases matching TRBD1. The V segment lost 8 bases and the J segment 4 bases; nucleotides outside the gene matches: 3. The CDR3 extends over 13 amino acids. CDR3 region: CASGTGGLYEQYF. CDR3 nucleotides: TGTGCCAGCGGGACAGGGGGCCTGTACGAGCAGTACTTC.

The rearrangement links TRBV11-2 to TRBJ2-1; 10 bases line up with TRBD1. This CDR3 is 16 amino acids long. Trimming at V came to 5 bases and at J to 2 bases, leaving 6 bases not matched to a gene. Germline assignment: CDR1 SGHAT and CDR2 FQNNGV. CDR3 bases: TGTGCCAGCAGCACAGGAGGGACAGGGGCCTACAATGAGCAGTTCTTC. Translated, it gives CASSTGGTGAYNEQFF.

This chain uses TRBV4-1 with TRBJ1-5, with 11 nucleotides matching TRBD1. The V gene end was trimmed by 6 bases and the J gene end by 1 base; junction bases not matched to a gene: 5. Germline V gene lookup returns CDR1 MGHRA and CDR2 YSYEKL. CDR3 size: 16 residues. CDR3 nucleotides: TGCGCCAGCAGAGGGGGGACAGGGGGAAGCAATCAGCCCCAGCATTTT. Protein sequence: CASRGGTGGSNQPQHF.

This sequence joins TRBV19 and TRBJ2-2, with 9 nucleotides matching TRBD1. V trimming: 6 bases; J trimming: 3 bases; junction bases outside the gene matches: 5. Germline assignment: CDR1 LNHDA and CDR2 SQIVND (reference sequence). The CDR3 consists of 15 residues. This CDR3 reads CASRQGQGYTGELFF. The CDR3 DNA is TGTGCCAGTAGACAGGGACAGGGCTACACCGGGGAGCTGTTTTTT.

The V and J genes are TRBV30 and TRBJ1-3, with TRBD1 identical over 9 bases. Looked up from germline, CDR1 is GTSNPN and CDR2 is SVGIG (reference sequence). The CDR3 totals 19 residues. After removal of 3 bases from V and 1 base from J, the junction contained 16 bases not matched to a gene. CDR3 DNA sequence: TGTGCCTGGAGCGGAGCCGGGACAGGGCTCTTAGGGTCTGGAAACACCATATATTTT. It specifies CAWSGAGTGLLGSGNTIYF.

The chain has TRBV6-5 and TRBJ1-1; D perhaps matches TRBD1 (5 bases). The ends were cut back, 6 bases at V and 6 bases at J, with 8 bases in the middle. Germline-derived CDR1 and CDR2 are MNHEY and SVGAGI. The CDR3 is 11 amino acids. The CDR3 coding sequence is TGTGCCAGCAGAATAGGGGCTGAAGCTTTCTTT. Translating it yields CASRIGAEAFF.

The genes are TRBV6-5 and TRBJ2-7, with D perhaps matching TRBD2 (5 bases). The CDR3 covers 14 residues. Germline V gene data show CDR1 as MNHEY and CDR2 as SVGAGI. V was clipped by 3 bases and J by 3 bases, with 12 bases between them. This chain's CDR3 is CASSYFAGGYEQYF. The CDR3, as DNA: TGTGCCAGCAGTTATTTCGCCGGAGGCTACGAGCAGTACTTC.

This clone came up a few times. The chain is built from TRBV7-2 and TRBJ2-2, with D possibly matching TRBD1 (5 bases). The CDR3 covers 14 residues. Deletions cut 3 bases from V and 5 bases from J, with 10 bases between. Looked up from germline, CDR1 is SGHTA and CDR2 is FQGNSA. The CDR3 nucleotides read TGTGCCAGCAGCTTCTATCAGGGAACCGGGGAGCTGTTTTTT. Protein product: CASSFYQGTGELFF.